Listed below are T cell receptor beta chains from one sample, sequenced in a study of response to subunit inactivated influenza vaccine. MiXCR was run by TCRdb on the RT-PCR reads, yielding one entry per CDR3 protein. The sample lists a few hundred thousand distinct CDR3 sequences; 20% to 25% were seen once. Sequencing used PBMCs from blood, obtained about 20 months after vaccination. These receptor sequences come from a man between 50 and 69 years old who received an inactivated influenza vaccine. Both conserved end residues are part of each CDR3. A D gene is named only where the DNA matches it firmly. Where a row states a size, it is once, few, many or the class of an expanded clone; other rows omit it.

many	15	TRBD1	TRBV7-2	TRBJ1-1	CASSLTGGGNTEAFF	TGTGCCAGCAGCTTGACAGGGGGCGGAAACACTGAAGCTTTCTTT
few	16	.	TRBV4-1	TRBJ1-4	CASSQESDRNIEKLFF	TGCGCCAGCAGCCAAGAATCGGACAGAAATATTGAAAAACTGTTTTTT
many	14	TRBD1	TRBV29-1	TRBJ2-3	CSVAQGASIDTQYF	TGCAGCGTAGCCCAGGGGGCGTCAATAGATACGCAGTATTTT
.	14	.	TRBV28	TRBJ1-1	CASSLPGPLSEAFF	TGTGCCAGCAGTTTACCCGGCCCATTATCTGAAGCTTTCTTT
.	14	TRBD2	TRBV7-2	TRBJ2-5	CASTGGGVQETQYF	TGTGCCAGCACTGGCGGGGGGGTACAAGAGACCCAGTACTTC
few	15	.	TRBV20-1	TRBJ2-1	CSAIKGGVSYNEQFF	TGCAGTGCCATTAAAGGAGGGGTATCCTACAATGAGCAGTTCTTC
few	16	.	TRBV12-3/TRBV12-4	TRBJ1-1	CASSPGGRAGHTEAFF	TGTGCCAGCAGTCCGGGTGGCAGGGCGGGGCACACTGAAGCTTTCTTT
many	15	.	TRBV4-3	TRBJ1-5	CASSQEWGDNQPQHF	TGCGCCAGCAGCCAAGAGTGGGGGGACAATCAGCCCCAGCATTTT
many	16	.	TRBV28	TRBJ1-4	CASRTMTTGLNEKLFF	TGTGCCAGCAGGACGATGACGACAGGATTAAATGAAAAACTGTTTTTT
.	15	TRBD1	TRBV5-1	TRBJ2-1	CASSTSGQPYNEQFF	TGCGCCAGCAGCACTTCGGGACAGCCTTACAATGAGCAGTTCTTC
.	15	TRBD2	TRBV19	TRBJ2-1	CASSIAGDSYNEQFF	TGTGCCAGTAGTATTGCGGGGGATTCCTACAATGAGCAGTTCTTC
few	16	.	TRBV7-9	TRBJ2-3	CASSRPFRDPADTQYF	TGTGCCAGCAGTCGCCCCTTCAGGGATCCGGCAGATACGCAGTATTTT
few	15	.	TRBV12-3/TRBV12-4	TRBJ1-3	CASSSRTFSGNTIYF	TGTGCCAGCAGTTCGAGGACATTCTCTGGAAACACCATATATTTT
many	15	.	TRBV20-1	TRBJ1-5	CSASPPAGSNQPQHF	TGCAGTGCTAGTCCCCCTGCGGGGAGCAATCAGCCCCAGCATTTT
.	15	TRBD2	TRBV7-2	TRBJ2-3	CASSLAAGVGDTQYF	TGTGCCAGCAGCTTAGCGGCGGGAGTTGGAGATACGCAGTATTTT
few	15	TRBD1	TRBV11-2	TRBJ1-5	CASSSVQGRNQPQHF	TGTGCCAGCAGCTCCGTACAGGGGAGGAATCAGCCCCAGCATTTT
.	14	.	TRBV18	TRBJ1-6	CASSTDSVASPLHF	TGTGCCAGCTCGACGGACAGCGTGGCATCACCCCTCCACTTT
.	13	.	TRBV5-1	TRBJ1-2	CASSLEFADGYTF	TGCGCCAGCAGCTTGGAATTTGCCGATGGCTACACCTTC
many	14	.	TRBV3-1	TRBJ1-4	CASSQDPGEEKLFF	TGTGCCAGCAGCCAAGATCCGGGGGAAGAAAAACTGTTTTTT
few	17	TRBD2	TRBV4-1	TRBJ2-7	CASSQDRLGLATYEQYF	TGCGCCAGCAGCCAAGATCGTTTGGGACTAGCAACCTACGAGCAGTACTTC
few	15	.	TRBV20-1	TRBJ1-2	CSARDSGGHIGGYTF	TGCAGTGCTAGAGATTCTGGGGGGCACATAGGTGGCTACACCTTC
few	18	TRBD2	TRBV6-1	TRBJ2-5	CASSEALGTSAAGGTQYF	TGTGCCAGCAGTGAAGCGCTAGGGACTAGCGCAGCCGGGGGGACCCAGTACTTC
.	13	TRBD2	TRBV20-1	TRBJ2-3	CSAIGLAGETQYF	TGCAGTGCTATTGGACTAGCGGGGGAAACGCAGTATTTT
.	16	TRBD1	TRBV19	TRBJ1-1	CASSSGTGWGSTEAFF	TGTGCCAGTAGTTCCGGGACAGGGTGGGGATCCACTGAAGCTTTCTTT
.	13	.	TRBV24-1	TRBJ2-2	CATSDWTSGELFF	TGTGCCACCAGTGACTGGACATCCGGGGAGCTGTTTTTT
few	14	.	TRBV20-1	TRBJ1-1	CSATPFVSNTEAFF	TGCAGTGCTACCCCTTTTGTCTCGAACACTGAAGCTTTCTTT
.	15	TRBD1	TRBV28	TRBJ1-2	CASSPQGMGNYGYTF	TGTGCCAGCAGCCCACAGGGGATGGGGAACTATGGCTACACCTTC
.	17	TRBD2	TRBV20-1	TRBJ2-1	CSARDWGGAGDYNEQFF	TGCAGTGCTAGAGATTGGGGGGGAGCGGGAGACTACAATGAGCAGTTCTTC